In its sample, the clone carrying this TCR beta chain was seen a few times. The antigen is undetermined. This specimen belongs to a study of T-cell memory formation after mild COVID-19. TCRdb fed the 5' RACE reads into MiXCR, producing one record per CDR3 protein. Among more than 450,000 distinct CDR3 sequences, 18% were seen once, and the ten largest hold 9.5% to 15%. The germline V gene encodes CDR1 DFQATT and CDR2 SNEGSKA (reference sequence). V shed 6 bases, J shed 4 bases, and the junction held 6 bases outside the gene matches. There are 14 residues in the CDR3. Study outcomes and limitations: There were some responding clones in pre-infection memory, which suggested that cross-reactive memory had joined.

The origin of this receptor is an adult woman who had mild COVID-19 (a few samples of this study predate the infection). Cell type and time point are not known. V gene TRBV20-1 combines with J gene TRBJ2-2; 9 positions agree with TRBD1. Material for sequencing was PBMCs or a T cell subset sorted from them (not recorded which). Here the CDR3 DNA reads TGCAGTGCAAGGGACAGGGAGGGCACCGGGGAGCTGTTTTTT. It encodes CSARDREGTGELFF.